This T cell receptor beta chain was sequenced in a study of Ad26.COV2.S vaccination and SARS-CoV-2 variants. Study in general: A participant enrolled in the COV1001 Ad26.COV2.S trial arm provided the sample. Participants got Ad26.COV2.S intramuscularly, once or twice 56 days apart. Regarding the study as a whole: In TCR breadth and depth analyses, total T cell responses may have been underestimated.

Treatment meaning: around 19 received Ad26.COV2.S at low or high dose, single or two shots; roughly 5 received placebo; per-sample allocation not given. Samples analyzed were those drawn on day 63 after the first vaccine or placebo injection. About this clone: The antigen remains unidentified.

The CDR3 runs 15 residues. V dropped 3 bases and J dropped 6; count of bases not matched to a gene: 6. CDR1 is SGHTA, CDR2 FQGNSA, per germline. Some clones are missing from TCRdb's copy, which holds only in-frame ones; the method was immunoSEQ multiplex PCR. Of fewer than 500,000 clones listed, about nine tenths are singletons. The sequence came from a person aged 18-60 years who received the Ad26.COV2.S COVID-19 vaccine or a placebo. The sample here was peripheral blood, taken in a trial of Ad26.COV2.S vaccine versus placebo. The J gene is TRBJ2-1, the V gene TRBV7-2; 9 bases map to TRBD2. Here the CDR3 reads CASSLAGTSRNEQFF. The DNA for the CDR3 is TGTGCCAGCAGCTTGGCCGGGACTAGCCGCAATGAGCAGTTCTTC.